These T cell receptor beta chains were read from a single sample in a study of OX40 agonist ivuxolimab in advanced cancers. Sequencing was performed with immunoSEQ multiplex PCR; in TCRdb, only in-frame clones are kept and a portion is missing. The top ten clones hold approximately 11% of a sample with more than 55,000 clones, less than 85% of them seen once. The specimen was CD4+ or CD8+ T cells sorted from blood, collected in a trial of the OX40 agonist ivuxolimab. All receptors come from an adult with an advanced solid tumor such as melanoma, head and neck, liver or kidney cancer. The CDR3 runs from the conserved cysteine through the conserved F or W. The order of the fields is V gene, clone size, J gene, D gene, CDR3 protein. The D gene is left open where the match is weak. Clone sizes are given selectively: once, few, many, or a class where the clone is expanded.

TRBV7-2	.	TRBJ2-4	.	CASSLSAAKNIQYF
TRBV19	few	TRBJ1-4	.	CASSIGGVREKLFF
TRBV7-9	many	TRBJ1-4	TRBD1	CASSPRDRGATNEKLFF
TRBV7-2	.	TRBJ1-5	.	CASSLRPGTNQPQHF
TRBV7-9	few	TRBJ1-5	TRBD1	CASSPTGDNQPQHF
TRBV6-1	few	TRBJ2-2	TRBD1	CASRGTGDTGELFF
TRBV7-2	.	TRBJ1-1	.	CASSLLAGQNTEAFF
TRBV19	.	TRBJ2-1	.	CASSSDEQFF
TRBV5-4	.	TRBJ2-5	.	CASSPEETQYF
TRBV9	.	TRBJ2-2	.	CASRPSVGPLFF
TRBV9	.	TRBJ2-7	.	CASSVDQGSAYEQYF
TRBV27	.	TRBJ2-7	.	CASSPPGHTPDEQYF
TRBV5-6	.	TRBJ1-2	TRBD1	CASSGTVVTYGYTF
TRBV15	.	TRBJ2-4	.	CATSNRGAKNIQYF
TRBV11-2	.	TRBJ2-3	TRBD2	CASSLVGSGSTDTQYF
TRBV11-2	.	TRBJ2-7	TRBD1	CASSLAGTGSYEQYF
TRBV7-9	once	TRBJ2-1	.	CASSLELAEGSYNEQFF
TRBV6-5	.	TRBJ1-3	.	CASIQPGSSGNTIYF
TRBV10-1	once	TRBJ2-3	.	CARRHAQLATQYF
TRBV7-9	.	TRBJ1-3	.	CASSLSGTKGSGNTIYF
TRBV9	few	TRBJ1-1	.	CASSQGVNTEAFF
TRBV7-9	once	TRBJ1-1	.	CASSLMAGLAEAFF
TRBV9	.	TRBJ2-7	TRBD2	CASSLSSGGSYEQYF
TRBV9	.	TRBJ1-3	TRBD1	CASSWGQGAGNTIYF
TRBV5-4	.	TRBJ2-5	.	CASSPAFDINQETQYF
TRBV7-2	.	TRBJ2-2	TRBD2	CASSLVLAGAGELFF
TRBV5-8	.	TRBJ2-5	TRBD2	CATSGLAGAETQYF
TRBV7-2	.	.	.	CASSLVRSGWGYEQYF
TRBV11-3	.	TRBJ1-1	.	CASSLGGPNTEAFF
TRBV5-4	.	.	.	CASSLGAGEQYF
TRBV27	.	TRBJ1-2	.	CASRIFRGANYGYTF
TRBV9	.	TRBJ1-2	TRBD1	CASSGQGGGYTF
TRBV14	once	TRBJ1-1	TRBD1	CASSQEGGDGTEAFF